Listed here are 14 T cell receptor beta chains from one sample, sequenced in a study of graft-versus-host responses after intestinal transplantation. The data were produced by immunoSEQ multiplex PCR, yet TCRdb's version contains in-frame clones alone and is incomplete. The table shows approximately 89,000 clones, with over 75% occurring only once. The specimen was PBMCs, collected 450 to 480 days after intestinal transplant. The origin of the receptors is a human patient who received an intestinal transplant, so some T cells may come from the graft donor.

The sample holds a few counts of this clone. The V gene is TRBV7-8, the J gene TRBJ1-3; possible D gene TRBD1, 5 bases. Trimming pared 5 bases from V and 0 bases from J, leaving 14 bases between. The CDR3 extends over 16 amino acids. Looked up from germline, CDR1 is SGHVS and CDR2 is FQNEAQ. The CDR3: CASSPRGGPSGNTIYF. Here the CDR3 DNA reads TGTGCCAGCAGCCCTCGTGGGGGTCCCTCTGGAAACACCATATATTTT.

The chain recombines TRBV18 with TRBJ1-4; weak D call: TRBD1 (6 bases). Trimming shortened V by 3 bases and J by 10 bases, and 18 bases separated the two germline ends. Germline values: CDR1 KGHSH, CDR2 LQKENI. CDR3 size: 15 residues. The DNA of the CDR3 is TGTGCCAGCTCACCCAGAGTAGGACGAGGGGGAAAACTGTTTTTT. Protein: CASSPRVGRGGKLFF.

The chain employs TRBV7-6 and TRBJ2-5; the D is unclear. V dropped 6 bases and J dropped 5 bases, with 7 bases sitting between them. This CDR3 has 11 amino acids. Germline CDR1 and CDR2: SGHVS and FNYEAQ. CDR3 coding DNA: TGTGCCAGCAGTATCATGGAGACCCAGTACTTC. Translation gives CASSIMETQYF. The whole variable domain, filled in from reference TRBV7-6 and TRBJ2-5, reads GAGVSQSPRYKVTKRGQDVALRCDPISGHVSLYWYRQALGQGPEFLTYFNYEAQQDKSGLPNDRFSAERPEGSISTLTIQRTEQRDSAMYRCASSIMETQYFGPGTRLLVL.

V and J are TRBV18 and TRBJ2-2; D gene uncertain. Germline V gives CDR1 KGHSH, CDR2 LQKENI. The germline V and J ends were trimmed by 4 bases and 7 bases, with 19 bases remaining between them. This CDR3 has 16 residues. The CDR3 loop reads CASSLRPPRAGGELFF. Written as DNA, the CDR3 is TGTGCCAGCTCACTTAGACCCCCTCGGGCTGGCGGGGAGCTGTTTTTT.

Only a few counts were recorded for this clone. The chain employs TRBV5-1 and TRBJ2-7, with D hard to call. This CDR3 spans 11 amino acids. With 2 bases removed from V and 7 bases from J, the gap between germline ends came to 7 bases. Germline lookup yields CDR1 SGHRS and CDR2 YFSETQ. CDR3 nucleotide sequence: TGCGCCAGCAGCTTAAACTCAGAGCAGTACTTC. It encodes CASSLNSEQYF.

This CDR3 reads CASSPRTAVHDSPLHF. DNA for the CDR3: TGCGCCAGCAGTCCGCGGACCGCTGTTCATGATTCACCCCTCCACTTT. The V call is TRBV23-1, the J call TRBJ1-6; the D is unclear. TRBV23-1 is sorted into the ORF group, with uncertain function. CDR3 length equals 16 residues. V was cut by 4 bases and J by 8 bases, with 18 bases left in between.

This chain connects TRBV7-9 to TRBJ2-7; TRBD1 is a possible D gene (5 bases). The length of the CDR3 is 13 residues. V was shortened by 0 bases and J by 2 bases, with 5 bases between the two germline ends. Germline V lookup: CDR1 SEHNR, CDR2 FQNEAQ (reference sequence). The CDR3 nucleotides are TGTGCCAGCAGCTTAGCGACAGCCTACGAGCAGTACTTC. This sequence encodes CASSLATAYEQYF. The full variable domain, with the rest looked up from reference TRBV7-9 and TRBJ2-7, is DTGVSQNPRHKITKRGQNVTFRCDPISEHNRLYWYRQTLGQGPEFLTYFQNEAQLEKSRLLSDRFSAERPKGSFSTLEIQRTEQGDSAMYLCASSLATAYEQYFGPGTRLTVT.

V and J are TRBV6-4 and TRBJ1-1; the D gene is possibly TRBD1 (5 bases). Trimming cost V 8 bases and J 1 base, with 23 bases left between them. Germline V gene data show CDR1 as MRHNA and CDR2 as SNTAGT. CDR3 size: 17 residues. CDR3 coding DNA: TGTGCCAGCTACCAATCCCCCGCAAGGACACAGAACACTGAAGCTTTCTTT. It yields the protein CASYQSPARTQNTEAFF.

The chain employs TRBV6-4 and TRBJ1-5, with D possibly TRBD1 on 6 matching bases. The CDR3 loop spans 12 amino acids. Trimming removed 4 bases at V and 11 bases at J, with 12 bases between. Germline CDR1 and CDR2: MRHNA and SNTAGT. As DNA, the CDR3 is TGTGCCAGCAGTGCGGACAGAGCGACCCAGCATTTT. Translation gives CASSADRATQHF.

The chain joins TRBV7-2 to TRBJ2-2; the match to TRBD2 covers 7 bases. The CDR3 is made up of 15 amino acids. Trimming cost V 5 bases and J 6 bases; bases outside gene matches: 9. Germline V gene data show CDR1 as SGHTA and CDR2 as FQGNSA. The CDR3, as DNA: TGTGCCAGCAGCCGAGGTTTACTAGCGCCCGGGGAGCTGTTTTTT. Translating it yields CASSRGLLAPGELFF.

The genes are TRBV5-1 and TRBJ2-7; D call uncertain. Trimming removed 0 bases from V and 0 bases from J, with 10 bases in between. This CDR3 is built from 15 residues. Germline-derived CDR1 and CDR2 are SGHRS and YFSETQ. In DNA, the CDR3 is TGCGCCAGCAGCTTGGTAGCCGACAACTCCTACGAGCAGTACTTC. Its translation is CASSLVADNSYEQYF.

The gene calls are TRBV11-2 and TRBJ1-1; tentative D call: TRBD1 (5 bases). Germline V lookup: CDR1 SGHAT, CDR2 FQNNGV. V lost 3 bases and J lost 4, with 15 bases in between. The CDR3 has 15 residues. CDR3 region: CASSFSGGPGTEAFF. The CDR3 DNA reads TGTGCCAGCAGCTTTTCCGGGGGTCCTGGCACTGAAGCTTTCTTT.

CDR3 sequence (DNA): TGTGCCAGCAGCTTAGAGGGAGGCTACACCTTC. Protein: CASSLEGGYTF. This sequence joins TRBV7-3 and TRBJ1-2; the D is unclear. CDR3 length: 11 residues. Deletions cut 2 bases from V and 8 bases from J, with 6 bases between. CDR1 SGHTA and CDR2 FQGTGA come from the germline V gene.

The chain has TRBV9 and TRBJ1-2; TRBD1 agrees at 7 bases. Germline CDR1 is SGDLS and CDR2 is YYNGEE. There are 14 residues in the CDR3. Trimming at V came to 3 bases and at J to 4 bases, leaving 6 bases not matched to a gene. The CDR3 sequence is CASSGTGLPYGYTF. CDR3 nucleotide sequence: TGTGCCAGCAGCGGGACAGGACTCCCCTATGGCTACACCTTC.